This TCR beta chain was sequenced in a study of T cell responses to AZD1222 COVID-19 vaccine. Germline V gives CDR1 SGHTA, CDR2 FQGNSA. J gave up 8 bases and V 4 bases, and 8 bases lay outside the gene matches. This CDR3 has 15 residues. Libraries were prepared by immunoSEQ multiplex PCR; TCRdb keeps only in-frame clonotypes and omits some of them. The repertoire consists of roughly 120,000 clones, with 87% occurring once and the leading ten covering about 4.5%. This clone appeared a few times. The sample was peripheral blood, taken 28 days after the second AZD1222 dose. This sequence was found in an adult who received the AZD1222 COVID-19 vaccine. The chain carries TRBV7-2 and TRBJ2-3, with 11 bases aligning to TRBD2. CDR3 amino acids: CASSSITSGGSTQYF. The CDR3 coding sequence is TGTGCCAGCAGCTCGATCACTAGCGGGGGCAGTACGCAGTATTTT. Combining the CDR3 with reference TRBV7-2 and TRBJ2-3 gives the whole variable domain GAGVSQSPSNKVTEKGKDVELRCDPISGHTALYWYRQSLGQGLEFLIYFQGNSAPDKSGLPSDRFSAERTGGSVSTLTIQRTQQEDSAVYLCASSSITSGGSTQYFGPGTRLTVL.